The T cell receptor beta chain under discussion was sequenced for a study of cytomegalovirus exposure and HLA in healthy donors. The PCR was carried out with 60 Vbeta primers and 13 Jbeta primers. Method: immunoSEQ multiplex PCR; TCRdb's copy keeps in-frame clones and lacks some. The sample has nearly 200,000 clones, and its top ten clones hold 0.74%. Study-level points and caveats: The listing of fewer than 200 TCR beta chains classed them as cytomegalovirus-associated. Most of the TCR beta V segments (in an earlier analysis) were productive either about 87% or about 30% of the time. Highest at DRB1 and lowest at HLA-C, TCR association rates differed among HLA loci in a later analysis.

On this clone: The target antigen is unknown.

The CDR3 consists of 13 residues. V was pared by 5 bases and J by 1 base, with 9 bases between. The receptor was isolated from a boy younger than 18 in good health and CMV-seronegative. Sequenced: PBMCs. V and J are TRBV5-3 and TRBJ1-1, with D maybe TRBD1 (5 bases). TRBV5-3 is filed as an ORF, its function uncertain. The chain's CDR3 is CARSSRENTEAFF. The CDR3 nucleotides are TGTGCCAGAAGTAGCAGGGAGAACACTGAAGCTTTCTTT.